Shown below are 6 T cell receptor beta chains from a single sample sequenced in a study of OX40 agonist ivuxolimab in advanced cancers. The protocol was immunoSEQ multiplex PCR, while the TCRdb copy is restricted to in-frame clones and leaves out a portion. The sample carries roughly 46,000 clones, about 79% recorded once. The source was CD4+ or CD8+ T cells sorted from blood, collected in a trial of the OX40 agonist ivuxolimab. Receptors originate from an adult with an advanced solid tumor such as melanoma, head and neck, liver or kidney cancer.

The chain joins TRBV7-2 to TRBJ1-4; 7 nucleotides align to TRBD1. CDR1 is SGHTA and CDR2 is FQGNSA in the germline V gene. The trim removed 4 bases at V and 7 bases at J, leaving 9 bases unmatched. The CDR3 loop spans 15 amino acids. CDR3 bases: TGTGCCAGCAGCTCCGAGACAGGGTTCGGTGAAAAACTGTTTTTT. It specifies CASSSETGFGEKLFF.

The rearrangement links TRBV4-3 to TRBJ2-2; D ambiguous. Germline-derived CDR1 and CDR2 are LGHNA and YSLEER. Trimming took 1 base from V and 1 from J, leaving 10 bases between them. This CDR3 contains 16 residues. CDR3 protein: CASSQVSYRNTGELFF. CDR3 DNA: TGCGCCAGCAGCCAAGTTAGTTACAGGAACACCGGGGAGCTGTTTTTT.

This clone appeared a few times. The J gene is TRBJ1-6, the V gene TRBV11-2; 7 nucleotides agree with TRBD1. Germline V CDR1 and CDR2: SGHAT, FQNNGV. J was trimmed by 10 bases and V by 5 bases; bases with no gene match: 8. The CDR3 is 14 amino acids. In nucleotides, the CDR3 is TGTGCCAGCAGCCCGGACAGGAATGCCTCACCCCTCCACTTT. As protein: CASSPDRNASPLHF.

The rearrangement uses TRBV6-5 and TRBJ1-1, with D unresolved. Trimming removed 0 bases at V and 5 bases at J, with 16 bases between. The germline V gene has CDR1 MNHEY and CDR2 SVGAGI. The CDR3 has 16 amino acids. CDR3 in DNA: TGTGCCAGCAGTTACTCTAATCCGGGGTTCGGGACTGAAGCTTTCTTT. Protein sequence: CASSYSNPGFGTEAFF.

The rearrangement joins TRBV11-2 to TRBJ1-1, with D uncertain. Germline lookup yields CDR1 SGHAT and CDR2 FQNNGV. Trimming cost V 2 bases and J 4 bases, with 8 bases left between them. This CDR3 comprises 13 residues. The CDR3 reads CASSLSQVTEAFF. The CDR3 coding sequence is TGTGCCAGCAGCTTATCACAAGTCACTGAAGCTTTCTTT.

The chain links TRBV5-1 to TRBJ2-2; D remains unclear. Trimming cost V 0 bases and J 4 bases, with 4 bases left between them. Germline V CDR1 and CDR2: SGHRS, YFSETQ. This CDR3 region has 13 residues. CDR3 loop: CASSLGVTGELFF. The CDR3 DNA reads TGCGCCAGCAGCTTGGGGGTCACCGGGGAGCTGTTTTTT.